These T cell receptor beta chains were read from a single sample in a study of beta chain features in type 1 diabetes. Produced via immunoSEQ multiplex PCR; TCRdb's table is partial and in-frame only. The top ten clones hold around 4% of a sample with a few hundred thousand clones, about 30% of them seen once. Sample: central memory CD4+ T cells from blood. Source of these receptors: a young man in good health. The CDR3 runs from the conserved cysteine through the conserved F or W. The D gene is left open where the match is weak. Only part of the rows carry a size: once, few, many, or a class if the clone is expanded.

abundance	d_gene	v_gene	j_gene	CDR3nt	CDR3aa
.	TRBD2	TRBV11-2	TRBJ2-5	TGTGCCAGCAGCTCCCGCCTCGGACTAGCGGGAGGGCCACAGACCCAGTACTTC	CASSSRLGLAGGPQTQYF
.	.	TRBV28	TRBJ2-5	TGTGCCAGCAGCGACTCCTGGGGCGGGGAGACCCAGTACTTC	CASSDSWGGETQYF
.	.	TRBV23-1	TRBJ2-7	TGCGGAAGAGTACGGAACAGGCACTCCTACGAGCAGTACTTC	CGRVRNRHSYEQYF
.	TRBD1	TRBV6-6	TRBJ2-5	TGTGCCAGCAGACCCGGGACAGGGGGAGTTGTGGAGACCCAGTACTTC	CASRPGTGGVVETQYF
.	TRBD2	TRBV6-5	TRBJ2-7	TGTGCCAGCAGTTACTCGGCTAGCGGGATTAGCGACGAGCAGTACTTC	CASSYSASGISDEQYF
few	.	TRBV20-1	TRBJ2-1	TGCAGTGCCAAAGACCCCAATGAGCAGTTCTTC	CSAKDPNEQFF
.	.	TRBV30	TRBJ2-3	TGTGCCTGGAGAGGAATAACGGGAGCGACCACAGATACGCAGTATTTT	CAWRGITGATTDTQYF
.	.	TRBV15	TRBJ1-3	TGTGCCACCAGCAGAGATCACAGCTTACCTGGAAACACCATATATTTT	CATSRDHSLPGNTIYF
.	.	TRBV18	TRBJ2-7	TGTGCCAGCTCACCAGGGGGCGGCGAGCAGTACTTC	CASSPGGGEQYF
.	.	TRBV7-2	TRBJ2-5	TGTGCCAGCAGCGGCCGGACGGGGGAGACCCAGTACTTC	CASSGRTGETQYF
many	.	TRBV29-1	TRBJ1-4	TGCAGCGTTGGGGGAAGGAATAATGAAAAACTGTTTTTT	CSVGGRNNEKLFF
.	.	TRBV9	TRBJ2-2	TGTGCCAGCAGCGTAGTTGGGGCCCCCGGGGAGCTGTTTTTT	CASSVVGAPGELFF
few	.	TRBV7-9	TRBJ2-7	TGTGCCAGCAGCCCCGGGGAGGAGCAGTACTTC	CASSPGEEQYF
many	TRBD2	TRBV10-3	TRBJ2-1	TGTGCCATCGGTCAGCGGGATCACGAGCAGTTCTTC	CAIGQRDHEQFF
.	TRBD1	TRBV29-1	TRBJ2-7	TGCAGCGGGGCGGGACAGGGTTTGGACGAGCAGTACTTC	CSGAGQGLDEQYF
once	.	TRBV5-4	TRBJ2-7	TGTGCCAGCGGGGGGCCGACAGACTCCTACGAGCAGTACTTC	CASGGPTDSYEQYF
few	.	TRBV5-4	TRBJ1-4	TGTGCCAGCAGCTCCGGGACAACAGATGAAAAACTGTTTTTT	CASSSGTTDEKLFF
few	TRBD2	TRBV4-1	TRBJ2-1	TGCGCCAGCAGCCAAGTAGACCTGGGACTAGCGGGTAGCAAAGAGCAGTTCTTC	CASSQVDLGLAGSKEQFF
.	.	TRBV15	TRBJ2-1	TGTGCCACCAGCAGAGATCGGCACAATGAGCAGTTCTTC	CATSRDRHNEQFF
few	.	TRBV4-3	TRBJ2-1	TGCGCCAGCAGCCAAGAACCTTACTACAATGAGCAGTTCTTC	CASSQEPYYNEQFF
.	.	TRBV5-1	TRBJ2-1	TGCGCCAGCAGCCCATCGGGTAACGTGGGGGATGAGCAGTTCTTC	CASSPSGNVGDEQFF
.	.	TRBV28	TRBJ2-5	TGTGCCAGCAGCGCCTTGGAGACCCAGTACTTC	CASSALETQYF
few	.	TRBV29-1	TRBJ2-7	TGCAGCGTTGAAGATCAAAGCAGCGGCTACGAGCAGTACTTC	CSVEDQSSGYEQYF
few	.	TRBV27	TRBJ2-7	TGTGCCAGCAACGACAGGTTTGGGGAGCAGTACTTC	CASNDRFGEQYF